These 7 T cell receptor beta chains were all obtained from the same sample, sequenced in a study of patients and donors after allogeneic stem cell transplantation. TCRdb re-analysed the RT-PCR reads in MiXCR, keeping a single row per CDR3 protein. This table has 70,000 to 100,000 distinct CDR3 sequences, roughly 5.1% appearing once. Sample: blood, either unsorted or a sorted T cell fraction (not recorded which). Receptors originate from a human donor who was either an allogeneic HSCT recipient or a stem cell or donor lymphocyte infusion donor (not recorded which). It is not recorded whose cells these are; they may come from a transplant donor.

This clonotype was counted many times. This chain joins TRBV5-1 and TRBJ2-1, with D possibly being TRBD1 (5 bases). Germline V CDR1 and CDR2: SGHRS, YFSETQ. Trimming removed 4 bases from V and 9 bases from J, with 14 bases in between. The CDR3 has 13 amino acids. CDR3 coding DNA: TGCGCCAGCAGCCTGGACATCGGTGGTGAGCAGTTCTTC. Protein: CASSLDIGGEQFF.

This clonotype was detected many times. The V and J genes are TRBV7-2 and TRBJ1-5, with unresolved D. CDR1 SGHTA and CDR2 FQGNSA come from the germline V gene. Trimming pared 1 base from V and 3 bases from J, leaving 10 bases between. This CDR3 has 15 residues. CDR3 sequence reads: CASSLEAGFNQPQHF. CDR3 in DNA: TGTGCCAGCAGCTTAGAGGCGGGCTTCAATCAGCCCCAGCATTTT.

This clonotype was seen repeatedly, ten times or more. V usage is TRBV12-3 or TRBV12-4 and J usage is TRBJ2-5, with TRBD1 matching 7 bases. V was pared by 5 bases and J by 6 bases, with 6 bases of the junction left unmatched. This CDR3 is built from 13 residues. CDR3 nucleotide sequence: TGTGCCAGCAGTCGACAGGGAGCGCAGACCCAGTACTTC. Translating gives CASSRQGAQTQYF.

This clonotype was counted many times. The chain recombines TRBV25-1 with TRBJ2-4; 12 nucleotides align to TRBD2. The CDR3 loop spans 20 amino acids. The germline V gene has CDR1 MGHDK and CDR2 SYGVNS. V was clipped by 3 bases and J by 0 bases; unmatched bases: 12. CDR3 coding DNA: TGTGCCAGCAGTGAGGCGACTAGCGGGAGTTACGACATAGCCAAAAACATTCAGTACTTC. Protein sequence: CASSEATSGSYDIAKNIQYF.

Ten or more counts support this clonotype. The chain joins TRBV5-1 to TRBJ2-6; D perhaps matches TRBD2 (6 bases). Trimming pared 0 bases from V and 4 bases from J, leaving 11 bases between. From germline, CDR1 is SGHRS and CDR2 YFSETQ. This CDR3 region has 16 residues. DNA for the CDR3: TGCGCCAGCAGCTTGGGGGGGGTGCTAGGGGCCAACGTCCTGACTTTC. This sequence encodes CASSLGGVLGANVLTF.

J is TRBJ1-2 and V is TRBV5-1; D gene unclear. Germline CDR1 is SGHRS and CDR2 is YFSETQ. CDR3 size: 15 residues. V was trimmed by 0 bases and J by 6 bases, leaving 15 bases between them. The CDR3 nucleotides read TGCGCCAGCAGCTTGGTTTCAGAGGGTCGGGATGGCTACACCTTC. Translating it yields CASSLVSEGRDGYTF.

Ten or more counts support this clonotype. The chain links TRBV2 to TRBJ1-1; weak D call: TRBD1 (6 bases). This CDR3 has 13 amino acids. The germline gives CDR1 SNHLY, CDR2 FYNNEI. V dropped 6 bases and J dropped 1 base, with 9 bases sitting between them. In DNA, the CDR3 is TGTGCCAGCAGCGACAGGTCGAACACTGAAGCTTTCTTT. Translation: CASSDRSNTEAFF.